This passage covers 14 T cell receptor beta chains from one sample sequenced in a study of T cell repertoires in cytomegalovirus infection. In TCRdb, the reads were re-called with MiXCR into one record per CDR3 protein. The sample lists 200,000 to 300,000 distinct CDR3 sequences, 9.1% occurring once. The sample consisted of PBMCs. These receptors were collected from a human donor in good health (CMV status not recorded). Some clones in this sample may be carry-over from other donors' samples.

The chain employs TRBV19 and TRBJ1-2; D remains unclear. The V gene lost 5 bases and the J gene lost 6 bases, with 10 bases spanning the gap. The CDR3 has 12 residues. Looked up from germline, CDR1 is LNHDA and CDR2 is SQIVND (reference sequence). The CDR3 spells CASSFVKDGYTF. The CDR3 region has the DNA TGTGCCAGTAGTTTCGTAAAGGATGGCTACACCTTC.

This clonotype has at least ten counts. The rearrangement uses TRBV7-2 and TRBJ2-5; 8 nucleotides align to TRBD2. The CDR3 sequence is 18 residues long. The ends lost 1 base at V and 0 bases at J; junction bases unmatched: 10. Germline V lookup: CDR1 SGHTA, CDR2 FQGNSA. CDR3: CASSLEIPGLVYQETQYF. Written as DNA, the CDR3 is TGTGCCAGCAGCTTAGAAATCCCGGGACTAGTGTACCAAGAGACCCAGTACTTC. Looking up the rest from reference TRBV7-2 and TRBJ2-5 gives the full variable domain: GAGVSQSPSNKVTEKGKDVELRCDPISGHTALYWYRQSLGQGLEFLIYFQGNSAPDKSGLPSDRFSAERTGGSVSTLTIQRTQQEDSAVYLCASSLEIPGLVYQETQYFGPGTRLLVL.

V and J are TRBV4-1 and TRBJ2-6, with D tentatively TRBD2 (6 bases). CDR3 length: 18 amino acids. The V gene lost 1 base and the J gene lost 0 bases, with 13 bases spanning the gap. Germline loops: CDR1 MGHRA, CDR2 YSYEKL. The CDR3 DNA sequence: TGCGCCAGCAGCCAAGGACAGTTCGGGAGCTCTGGGGCCAACGTCCTGACTTTC. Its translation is CASSQGQFGSSGANVLTF.

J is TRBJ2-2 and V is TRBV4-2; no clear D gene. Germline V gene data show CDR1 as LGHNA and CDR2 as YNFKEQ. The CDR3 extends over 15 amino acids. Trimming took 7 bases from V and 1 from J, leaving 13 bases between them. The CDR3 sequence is CASILRKMNTGELFF. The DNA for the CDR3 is TGTGCCAGCATCCTCAGGAAAATGAACACCGGGGAGCTGTTTTTT.

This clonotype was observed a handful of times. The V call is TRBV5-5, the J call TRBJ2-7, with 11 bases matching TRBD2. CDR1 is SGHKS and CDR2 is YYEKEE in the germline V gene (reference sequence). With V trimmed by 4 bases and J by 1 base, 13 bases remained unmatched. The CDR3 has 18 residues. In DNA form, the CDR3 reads TGTGCCAGCAGCCGCGGGACACCGACTAGCGGGGCATCCTACGAGCAGTACTTC. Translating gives CASSRGTPTSGASYEQYF.

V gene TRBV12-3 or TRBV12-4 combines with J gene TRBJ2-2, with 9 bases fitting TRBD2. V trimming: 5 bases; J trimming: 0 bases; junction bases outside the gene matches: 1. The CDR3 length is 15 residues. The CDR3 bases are TGTGCCAGCAGTCGACTAGCGGCGAACACCGGGGAGCTGTTTTTT. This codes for CASSRLAANTGELFF.

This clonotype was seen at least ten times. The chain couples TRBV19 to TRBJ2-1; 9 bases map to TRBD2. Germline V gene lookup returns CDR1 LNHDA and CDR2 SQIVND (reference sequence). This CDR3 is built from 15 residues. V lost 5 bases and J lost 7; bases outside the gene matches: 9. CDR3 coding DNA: TGTGCCAGTAGTTCCAGCGGGACTAGCCGAAATGAGCAGTTCTTC. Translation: CASSSSGTSRNEQFF.

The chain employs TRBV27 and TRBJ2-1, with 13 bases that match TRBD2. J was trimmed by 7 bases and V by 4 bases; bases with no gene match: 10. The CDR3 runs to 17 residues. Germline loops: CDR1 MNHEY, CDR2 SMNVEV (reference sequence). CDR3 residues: CASSYGGLAGDLNEQFF. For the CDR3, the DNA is TGTGCCAGCAGTTACGGTGGACTAGCGGGAGATTTAAATGAGCAGTTCTTC.

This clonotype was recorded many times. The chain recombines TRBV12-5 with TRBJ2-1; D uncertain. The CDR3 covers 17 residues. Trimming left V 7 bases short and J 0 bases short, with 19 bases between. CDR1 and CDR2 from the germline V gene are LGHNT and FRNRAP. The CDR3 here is CASEGWTTPNSYNEQFF. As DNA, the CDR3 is TGTGCTAGTGAAGGGTGGACCACCCCCAACTCCTACAATGAGCAGTTCTTC. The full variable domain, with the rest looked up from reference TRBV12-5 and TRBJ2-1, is DARVTQTPRHKVTEMGQEVTMRCQPILGHNTVFWYRQTMMQGLELLAYFRNRAPLDDSGMPKDRFSAEMPDATLATLKIQPSEPRDSAVYFCASEGWTTPNSYNEQFFGPGTRLTVL.

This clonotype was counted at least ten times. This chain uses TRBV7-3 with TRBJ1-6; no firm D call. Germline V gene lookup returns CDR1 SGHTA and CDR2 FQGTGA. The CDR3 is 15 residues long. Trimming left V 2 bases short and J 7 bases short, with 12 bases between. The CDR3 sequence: CASSLDPLRNSPLHF. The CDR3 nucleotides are TGTGCCAGCAGCTTAGATCCGTTGAGGAATTCACCCCTCCACTTT.

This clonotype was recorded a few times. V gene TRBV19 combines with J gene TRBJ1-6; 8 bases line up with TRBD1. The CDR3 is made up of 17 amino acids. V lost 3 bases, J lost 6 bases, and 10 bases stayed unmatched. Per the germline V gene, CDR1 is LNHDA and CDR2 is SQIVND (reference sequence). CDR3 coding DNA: TGTGCCAGTAGTATTTGGGGCCAGGGGGCACGTAATTCACCCCTCCACTTT. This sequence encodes CASSIWGQGARNSPLHF.

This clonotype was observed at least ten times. CDR3 protein: CASSELMVDEQYF. DNA of the CDR3: TGTGCCAGCAGTGAATTAATGGTCGACGAGCAGTACTTC. V usage is TRBV28 and J usage is TRBJ2-7; D is undetermined. CDR3 length: 13 amino acids. The V and J ends lost 5 bases and 5 bases respectively, with 13 bases between them. From germline, CDR1 is MDHEN and CDR2 SYDVKM.

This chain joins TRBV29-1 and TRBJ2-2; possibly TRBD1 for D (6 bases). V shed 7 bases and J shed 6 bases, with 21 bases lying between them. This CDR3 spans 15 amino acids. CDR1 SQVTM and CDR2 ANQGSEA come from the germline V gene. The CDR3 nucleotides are TGCAGCGCCGCGGTGGCTGGGGGACATTCCGGGGAGCTGTTTTTT. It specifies CSAAVAGGHSGELFF.

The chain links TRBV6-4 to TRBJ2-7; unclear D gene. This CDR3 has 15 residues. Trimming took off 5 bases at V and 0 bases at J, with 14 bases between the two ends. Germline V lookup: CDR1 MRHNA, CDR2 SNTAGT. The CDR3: CASSKPAGDSYEQYF. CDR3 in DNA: TGTGCCAGCAGTAAGCCGGCTGGGGACTCCTACGAGCAGTACTTC.